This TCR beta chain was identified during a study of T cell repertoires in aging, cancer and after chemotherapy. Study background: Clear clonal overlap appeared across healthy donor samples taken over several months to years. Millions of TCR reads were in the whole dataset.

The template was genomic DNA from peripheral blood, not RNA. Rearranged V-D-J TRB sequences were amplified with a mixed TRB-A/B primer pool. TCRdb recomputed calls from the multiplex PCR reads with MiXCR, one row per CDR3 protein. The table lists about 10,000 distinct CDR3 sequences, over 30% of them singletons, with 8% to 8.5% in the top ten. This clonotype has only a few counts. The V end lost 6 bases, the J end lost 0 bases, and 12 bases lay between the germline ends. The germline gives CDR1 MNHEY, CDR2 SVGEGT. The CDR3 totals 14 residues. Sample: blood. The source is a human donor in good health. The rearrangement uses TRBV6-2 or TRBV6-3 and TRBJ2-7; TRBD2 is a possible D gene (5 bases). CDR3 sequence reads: CASSRTGNSYEQYF. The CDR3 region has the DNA TGTGCCAGCAGCCGGACGGGGAACTCCTACGAGCAGTACTTC.